The present T cell receptor (beta chain) was sequenced within a study of response to subunit inactivated influenza vaccine. The CDR3 spans 19 residues. From germline, CDR1 is SGHVS and CDR2 FQNEAQ. After removal of 2 bases from V and 5 bases from J, the junction contained 14 bases not matched to a gene. In TCRdb, the RT-PCR reads were re-called with MiXCR into one record per CDR3 protein. The table includes hundreds of thousands of distinct CDR3 sequences, roughly 15% detected once. This TCR was recovered from a man between 50 and 59 years old who received an inactivated influenza vaccine. The V call is TRBV7-8, the J call TRBJ2-3; 12 positions match TRBD2. The sequencing used PBMCs from blood, collected 14 to 15 days before vaccination. This chain's CDR3 is CASSLSPGWLAGGKDTQYF. The CDR3 coding sequence is TGTGCCAGCAGCTTATCCCCTGGTTGGCTAGCGGGAGGGAAAGATACGCAGTATTTT. Together with reference TRBV7-8 and TRBJ2-3, the CDR3 gives the full variable domain: GAGVSQSPRYKVAKRGQDVALRCDPISGHVSLFWYQQALGQGPEFLTYFQNEAQLDKSGLPSDRFFAERPEGSVSTLKIQRTQQEDSAVYLCASSLSPGWLAGGKDTQYFGPGTRLTVL.